What follows is one TCR beta chain and its context. Its antigen is unidentified. The sample originates from a study of radiotherapy plus CTLA-4 blockade in lung cancer. The CDR3 covers 13 residues. CDR1 is SGHAT and CDR2 is FQNNGV in the germline V gene. V was clipped by 1 base and J by 5 bases, with 8 bases between them. The table came from immunoSEQ multiplex PCR; TCRdb's copy has only in-frame clones and leaves some out. The sample holds over 60,000 clones, approximately 86% seen once. General study findings and limits: Dynamics of early blood T cell clones, together with interferon-beta, were reportedly the best predictors of response.

Chemo-refractory metastatic non-small-cell lung cancer patients were treated with focal radiation plus CTLA-4 blockade with ipilimumab. This receptor was identified in a human donor with non-small cell lung cancer who had stable disease on radiotherapy plus ipilimumab. The rearrangement links TRBV11-2 to TRBJ2-5, with D perhaps being TRBD1 or TRBD2 (5 bases each). Sequences were derived from peripheral blood, sampled from a patient treated with radiotherapy plus ipilimumab. The CDR3 DNA follows: TGTGCCAGCAGCTTAGGAGGGGTTGAGACCCAGTACTTC. Its translation is CASSLGGVETQYF.